A selection of T cell receptor beta chains follows, all from one sample in a study of T cell repertoires in cytomegalovirus infection. TCRdb used MiXCR to reprocess the reads, holding one entry per CDR3 protein. This table has about 450,000 distinct CDR3 sequences, 30% to 40% appearing once. Sequenced material: PBMCs. The receptors were gathered from a human donor in good health (CMV status not recorded). Some clones in this sample may be carry-over from other donors' samples. CDR3s include the opening cysteine and the closing phenylalanine or tryptophan. A D gene is named only where the DNA matches it firmly. Rows give clone size only sometimes, using once, few, many, or a class for an expanded clone.

CDR3 DNA,CDR3 protein,D gene,clone size,V gene,J gene
TGTGCCAGCAGCCCCCCCGGGGCCACCGGGGAGCTGTTTTTT,CASSPPGATGELFF,NA,few,TRBV11-3,TRBJ2-2
TGTGCCATCTGTGAGTCAGGTGGGACTATGTACAATGAGCAGTTCTTC,CAICESGGTMYNEQFF,TRBD2,NA,TRBV10-3,TRBJ2-1
TGTGCCAGCAGCCTAGGAGCCGTGGGGGGCCCCACAGATACGCAGTATTTT,CASSLGAVGGPTDTQYF,NA,many,TRBV7-6,TRBJ2-3
TGTGCCAGCAGCTTAGATCGGGGTTCGGGCGAGCAGTACTTC,CASSLDRGSGEQYF,NA,NA,TRBV11-2,TRBJ2-7
TGTGCCAGCAGCTCCAGGGACCGCGAGTACAATGAGCAGTTCTTC,CASSSRDREYNEQFF,NA,NA,TRBV7-9,TRBJ2-1
TGTGCCAGCACCCCTGGCGGCGGGGGGTACAATGAGCAGTTCTTC,CASTPGGGGYNEQFF,TRBD2,many,TRBV7-2,TRBJ2-1
TGTGCCAGCAGCCAGACAATGAACACTGATGCTTTCTTT,CASSQTMNTDAFF,NA,NA,TRBV7-2,TRBJ1-1
TGTGCCAGCAGTTTGAAAGGGGGTAGTGAGGAGCAGTTCTTC,CASSLKGGSEEQFF,NA,NA,TRBV28,TRBJ2-1
TGCAGTGCCTCAGGGGGCATCGTCTATAATTCACCCCTCCACTTT,CSASGGIVYNSPLHF,TRBD1,few,TRBV20-1,TRBJ1-6
TGTGCCAGCACCCGGGACAGAGAAGAGACCACGTACTTC,CASTRDREETTYF,TRBD1,NA,TRBV6-6,TRBJ2-5
TGTGCCAGCAGCTTAGTGGCCGGGGATGAGCAGTTCTTC,CASSLVAGDEQFF,NA,few,TRBV7-9,TRBJ2-1
TGTGCCAGCAGCTTCGTCTGGGGGAAATTACGGACAGATACGCAGTATTTT,CASSFVWGKLRTDTQYF,NA,NA,TRBV5-6,TRBJ2-3
TGTGCCAGCAGCCTCGGGACAGGGTTTAATTCACCCCTCCACTTT,CASSLGTGFNSPLHF,TRBD1,many,TRBV7-2,TRBJ1-6
TGTGCCAGCAGCCCCCGGCGAGGACACGACGCCTTCTACGAGCAGTACTTC,CASSPRRGHDAFYEQYF,NA,NA,TRBV6-6,TRBJ2-7
TGTGCCAGCAGTTTAGCGAACAGCGGTTCCACTGAAGCTTTCTTT,CASSLANSGSTEAFF,NA,NA,TRBV12-3/TRBV12-4,TRBJ1-1
TGTGCCAGCAGTTACACCAAACCCGGACAGGGGGAATATGGCTACACCTTC,CASSYTKPGQGEYGYTF,TRBD1,NA,TRBV6-2/TRBV6-3,TRBJ1-2
TGTGCCAGCAGTGAAGCCTGGGGGGGCCGTCAGCCCCAGCATTTT,CASSEAWGGRQPQHF,NA,many,TRBV6-1,TRBJ1-5
TGTGCCGGACAGGGGGCAGGGAACATTCAGTACTTC,CAGQGAGNIQYF,TRBD1,few,TRBV2,TRBJ2-4
TGTGCCAGCAGCTTAGGGGCGGGCGCGATTAATGAGCAGTTCTTC,CASSLGAGAINEQFF,NA,many,TRBV7-6,TRBJ2-1
TGTGCCAGCAGTTTAACGGGAGCTGGGGCCAACGTCCTGACTTTC,CASSLTGAGANVLTF,NA,few,TRBV27,TRBJ2-6
TGTGCCATCAGTCCGGGACTAGCGGGGCGGGGAGATACGCAGTATTTT,CAISPGLAGRGDTQYF,TRBD2,many,TRBV10-3,TRBJ2-3
TGTGCCAGCAGTTATCTGCCGGGGGACGGACACTATGGCTACACCTTC,CASSYLPGDGHYGYTF,NA,NA,TRBV6-2/TRBV6-3,TRBJ1-2
TGTGCCAGTAGTACACCTTACGGGACATGGAGTGAAAAACTGTTTTTT,CASSTPYGTWSEKLFF,NA,NA,TRBV19,TRBJ1-4
TGCGCCAGCAGCCTTATCGGCGGCAATCAGCCCCAGCATTTT,CASSLIGGNQPQHF,NA,NA,TRBV4-1,TRBJ1-5
TGTGCCAGCAGTCTCTTCGGGATGAGCTACGAGCAGTACTTC,CASSLFGMSYEQYF,NA,NA,TRBV12-3/TRBV12-4,TRBJ2-7
TGTGCCAGCAGCTCTGGGGACCCAGCTAACTATGGCTACACCTTC,CASSSGDPANYGYTF,NA,many,TRBV7-9,TRBJ1-2
TGTGCCAGCAGTCGGGGGCATTGGAACGAGCAGTACTTC,CASSRGHWNEQYF,NA,few,TRBV28,TRBJ2-7
TGTGCCAGCAGTGAAGCATCCATTGCAACTAATGAAAAACTGTTTTTT,CASSEASIATNEKLFF,NA,few,TRBV6-1,TRBJ1-4
TGTGCCAGCAGCTCCAAGGGGGCGGGCTACGAGCAGTACTTC,CASSSKGAGYEQYF,TRBD1,NA,TRBV7-6,TRBJ2-7
TGTGCCAGCAGTTACTCAACGCAGTTGAACACTGAAGCTTTCTTT,CASSYSTQLNTEAFF,NA,few,TRBV6-5,TRBJ1-1
TGTGCCAGCAGAAGGGGGACAGTCGGAAACACCATATATTTT,CASRRGTVGNTIYF,TRBD1,few,TRBV6-1,TRBJ1-3
TGTGCCAGCAGCCCAGGGGTCCAAGAGACCCAGTACTTC,CASSPGVQETQYF,NA,many,TRBV28,TRBJ2-5
TGTGCCAGCAGCTTAAGTACAGGAGCAATCAATCAGCCCCAGCATTTT,CASSLSTGAINQPQHF,NA,many,TRBV7-8,TRBJ1-5
TGTGCCAGCACCCCCGGGTCCGCTGATAGCTATGGCTACACCTTC,CASTPGSADSYGYTF,NA,many,TRBV7-2,TRBJ1-2
TGTGCCAGCAGCCCTTGGGACAGGGCCTGTCATGGCTACAACTTC,CASSPWDRACHGYNF,TRBD1,NA,TRBV11-2,TRBJ1-2
TGTTCCAGCATCACTGGTCATAGGGCGGTTAATTCACCCCTCCACTTT,CSSITGHRAVNSPLHF,NA,NA,TRBV28,TRBJ1-6
TGTGCCAGCTCACCCAACTCTGGGGCCAACGTCCTGACTTTC,CASSPNSGANVLTF,NA,NA,TRBV18,TRBJ2-6
TGTGCCAGCAGCTCACAGGGGAGCTATGGCTACACCTTC,CASSSQGSYGYTF,TRBD1,many,TRBV7-2,TRBJ1-2
TGTGCCAGTAGTATAGTCGAAGACACTGAAGCTTTCTTT,CASSIVEDTEAFF,NA,NA,TRBV19,TRBJ1-1
TGTGCCAGCAGCTTACGGGACGCCTACTCTGGAAACACCATATATTTT,CASSLRDAYSGNTIYF,NA,many,TRBV7-2,TRBJ1-3
TGTGCCAGCAGTCAAGACAGGGCGAACACTGAAGCTTTCTTT,CASSQDRANTEAFF,TRBD1,many,TRBV6-1,TRBJ1-1
TGTGCCAGCAGCCAAGGGGGGCTGAAGCTGCCTAAACAGTTCTTC,CASSQGGLKLPKQFF,NA,NA,TRBV3-1,TRBJ2-1
TGTGCCAGCAGTTTCCCCGCAGGGTCAGATACGCAGTATTTT,CASSFPAGSDTQYF,NA,NA,TRBV6-2/TRBV6-3,TRBJ2-3
TGCAGTGCTAATAGCGGGGGGGCTCTGTACAATGAGCAGTTCTTC,CSANSGGALYNEQFF,TRBD2,many,TRBV20-1,TRBJ2-1
TGTGCCGCGGGGCGGTTTGCCAATGAGCAGTTCTTC,CAAGRFANEQFF,NA,NA,TRBV24-1,TRBJ2-1
TGTGCCAGCAGCCCCTCAGAGCCCCGAGGAGTTCTGAGCACAGATACGCAGTATTTT,CASSPSEPRGVLSTDTQYF,NA,NA,TRBV9,TRBJ2-3
TGTGCCAGCAGCCGGGGCCGTGGGGGGCCGGCTTTGACTGAAGCTTTCTTT,CASSRGRGGPALTEAFF,NA,NA,TRBV5-6,TRBJ1-1
TGTGCCAGCAGCCCTCTCGGCGCTGTCGTACCAGAGACCCAGTACTTC,CASSPLGAVVPETQYF,NA,NA,TRBV7-2,TRBJ2-5
TGTGCCAGCAGCGCTTCCCAGGGTGTCACAGATACGCAGTATTTT,CASSASQGVTDTQYF,NA,NA,TRBV9,TRBJ2-3
TGTGCCATCAGTGAGTCCCCGGACAGCTATGGCTACACCTTC,CAISESPDSYGYTF,NA,few,TRBV10-3,TRBJ1-2
TGTGCCAGCAGTGAATACACCAAGACAGGCCCAGATGGCTACACCTTC,CASSEYTKTGPDGYTF,NA,many,TRBV25-1,TRBJ1-2
TGTGCCTGGAGTGTATCCCCTCGGGACACTGAAGCTTTCTTT,CAWSVSPRDTEAFF,NA,NA,TRBV30,TRBJ1-1
TGCGCCAGCAGCCAAGAGGGGACAGGGAACTATGGCTACACCTTC,CASSQEGTGNYGYTF,TRBD1,few,TRBV4-1,TRBJ1-2
TGCGCCAGCAAAACCAGCGGGACTAGATCTCAAGAGACCCAGTACTTC,CASKTSGTRSQETQYF,TRBD2,NA,TRBV5-1,TRBJ2-5
TGTGCCAGCAGTCCAGGCGGGCCCGACACCGGGGAGCTGTTTTTT,CASSPGGPDTGELFF,NA,NA,TRBV12-3/TRBV12-4,TRBJ2-2
TGTGCCAGTAGTATAGATCGCGGCGGGAATTCACCCCTCCACTTT,CASSIDRGGNSPLHF,NA,NA,TRBV19,TRBJ1-6
TGTGCCAGCAGTTCCTCTAGAAACACCATATATTTT,CASSSSRNTIYF,NA,NA,TRBV7-2,TRBJ1-3
TGTGCCAGTAGTACTCCGGGAGCTCGCAATCAGCCCCAGCATTTT,CASSTPGARNQPQHF,NA,NA,TRBV19,TRBJ1-5
TGTGCCATCAGTGAGGGGCTTAGCAATCAGCCCCAGCATTTT,CAISEGLSNQPQHF,NA,NA,TRBV10-3,TRBJ1-5